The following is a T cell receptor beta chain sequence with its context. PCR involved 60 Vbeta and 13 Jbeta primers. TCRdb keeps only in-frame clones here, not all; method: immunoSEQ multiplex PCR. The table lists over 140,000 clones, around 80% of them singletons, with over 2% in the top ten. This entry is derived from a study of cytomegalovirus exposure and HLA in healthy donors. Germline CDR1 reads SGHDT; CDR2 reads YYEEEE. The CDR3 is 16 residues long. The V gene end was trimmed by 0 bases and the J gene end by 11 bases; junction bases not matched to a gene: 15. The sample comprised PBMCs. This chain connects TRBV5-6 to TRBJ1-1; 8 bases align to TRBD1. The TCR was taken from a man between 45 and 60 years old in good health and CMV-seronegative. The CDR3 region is CASSLGPQDRARSAFF. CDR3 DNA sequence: TGTGCCAGCAGCTTGGGGCCCCAGGACAGGGCTAGGTCCGCTTTCTTT.